These T cell receptor beta chains were read from a single sample in a study of CD8+CD57+ T cells in acquired aplastic anemia. TCRdb re-called the reads with MiXCR, one entry per CDR3 protein. The sample carries some 180,000 distinct CDR3 sequences, nearly 50% recorded once. Sequenced material: sorted CD4+, CD8+, or CD8+CD57+ T cells (not recorded which) from PBMCs. These receptors were obtained from a human donor with aplastic anemia. The CDR3 runs from the conserved cysteine through the conserved F or W. A D gene is named only where the DNA matches it firmly. Part of the rows lack a size; the others show once, few, many or a class for expanded clones.

size: NA
D: TRBD2
V: TRBV10-1
J: TRBJ2-3
DNA: TGCGCCAGCAGTGAGTCATCTAGCGGATTCACAGATACGCAGTATTTT
CDR3: CASSESSSGFTDTQYF

size: NA
D: NA
V: TRBV20-1
J: TRBJ2-1
DNA: TGCAGTGCTAGAGATCGAGGCCATGAGCAGTTCTTC
CDR3: CSARDRGHEQFF

size: few
D: TRBD2
V: TRBV9
J: TRBJ2-1
DNA: TGTGCCAGCAGCGTGGGGGCCCGCAGCGGGGGGGGAAATGAGCAGTTCTTC
CDR3: CASSVGARSGGGNEQFF

size: once
D: TRBD1
V: TRBV5-5
J: TRBJ2-7
DNA: TGTGCCAGCAGCCGTCCAGGGGGCGCTCTCTACGAGCAGTACTTC
CDR3: CASSRPGGALYEQYF

size: NA
D: TRBD1
V: TRBV7-9
J: TRBJ2-5
DNA: TGTGCCAGCAGCTTAGTGTCCGGGACAGAAAAAGAGACCCAGTACTTC
CDR3: CASSLVSGTEKETQYF

size: many
D: NA
V: TRBV24-1
J: TRBJ2-2
DNA: TGTGCCACCAGTGCCTCCGATCGCGCCGGGGAGCTGTTTTTT
CDR3: CATSASDRAGELFF

size: once
D: TRBD1
V: TRBV25-1
J: TRBJ1-1
DNA: TGTGCCAGCAGTGATCCTGCAGGGGGCAACACTGAAGCTTTCTTT
CDR3: CASSDPAGGNTEAFF

size: NA
D: NA
V: TRBV7-2
J: TRBJ2-7
DNA: TGTGCCAGTAGAAACGACAGGTCGGCCTACGAGCAGTACTTC
CDR3: CASRNDRSAYEQYF

size: few
D: NA
V: TRBV29-1
J: TRBJ2-5
DNA: TGCAGCGTAGAACAGAGTTGGAGAGAGACCCAGTACTTC
CDR3: CSVEQSWRETQYF

size: NA
D: TRBD1
V: TRBV2
J: TRBJ1-6
DNA: TGTGCCAGCAGACCAGGGGGACTGGTCGCTTCACCCCTCCACTTT
CDR3: CASRPGGLVASPLHF

size: few
D: TRBD2
V: TRBV20-1
J: TRBJ2-3
DNA: TGCAGTGCTCAGGACCCAGCGGGGAGCACAGATACGCAGTATTTT
CDR3: CSAQDPAGSTDTQYF

size: NA
D: NA
V: TRBV24-1
J: TRBJ1-2
DNA: TGTGCCACCAGTAAGGGATCTGACTATGGCTACACCTTC
CDR3: CATSKGSDYGYTF

size: many
D: NA
V: TRBV6-1
J: TRBJ2-1
DNA: TGTGCCAGCACTCCGAGAGGGTGGGACAATGAGCAGTTCTTC
CDR3: CASTPRGWDNEQFF

size: NA
D: NA
V: TRBV20-1
J: TRBJ2-7
DNA: TGCAGTGCTAGCGGAGGAGGGAAGAACGAGCAGTACTTC
CDR3: CSASGGGKNEQYF

size: many
D: NA
V: TRBV7-7
J: TRBJ1-1
DNA: TGTGCTAGCAGCGTAGGACAGAACACTGAAGCTTTCTTT
CDR3: CASSVGQNTEAFF

size: NA
D: NA
V: TRBV10-3
J: TRBJ2-7
DNA: TGTGCCATCAGCGCCTCGGACAAGGCCTACGAGCAGTACTTC
CDR3: CAISASDKAYEQYF

size: NA
D: NA
V: TRBV5-1
J: TRBJ1-2
DNA: TGCGCCAGCAGCGCTGAACCGACAGACTATGGCTACACCTTC
CDR3: CASSAEPTDYGYTF

size: NA
D: NA
V: TRBV24-1
J: TRBJ2-2
DNA: TGTGCCACCAGCGTCTCAAGACCAAAGAACACCGGGGAGCTGTTTTTT
CDR3: CATSVSRPKNTGELFF

size: NA
D: NA
V: TRBV28
J: TRBJ2-3
DNA: TGTGCCAGCAGTCCCCAGTGGGGGAGCACAGATACGCAGTATTTT
CDR3: CASSPQWGSTDTQYF

size: NA
D: TRBD1
V: TRBV2
J: TRBJ1-4
DNA: TGTGCCAGCAGTGACGGACAGGGGGCATGGAAACTGTTTTTT
CDR3: CASSDGQGAWKLFF

size: few
D: NA
V: TRBV10-3
J: TRBJ1-1
DNA: TGTGCCATCACGCGAGTTGAGAACACTGAAGCTTTCTTT
CDR3: CAITRVENTEAFF

size: many
D: TRBD1
V: TRBV20-1
J: TRBJ1-5
DNA: TGCAGTGCTATGGGACAGGCGGATCAGCCCCAGCATTTT
CDR3: CSAMGQADQPQHF

size: NA
D: TRBD1
V: TRBV6-1
J: TRBJ1-1
DNA: TGTGCCAGCAGTCTTGGACAGGCCCGGAACACTGAAGCTTTCTTT
CDR3: CASSLGQARNTEAFF

size: many
D: TRBD1
V: TRBV6-1
J: TRBJ2-7
DNA: TGTGCCAGCAGTGAATTCCGGGACAGTACCTACGAGCAGTACTTC
CDR3: CASSEFRDSTYEQYF

size: NA
D: TRBD1
V: TRBV4-1
J: TRBJ1-2
DNA: TGCGCCAGCAGCCCGGACTCGGCAGGGGGCGCCGATGGCTACACCTTC
CDR3: CASSPDSAGGADGYTF

size: NA
D: TRBD1
V: TRBV9
J: TRBJ2-5
DNA: TGTGCCAGCAGCGACCGGGACAGGACGGAGACCCAGTACTTC
CDR3: CASSDRDRTETQYF

size: medium-sized
D: TRBD1
V: TRBV7-9
J: TRBJ2-5
DNA: TGTGCCAGCAGCCCGGACAGGCAAGAGACCCAGTACTTC
CDR3: CASSPDRQETQYF

size: many
D: NA
V: TRBV5-1
J: TRBJ2-7
DNA: TGCGCCAGCAGCTTTAGTCAGGTCTCCTACGAGCAGTACTTC
CDR3: CASSFSQVSYEQYF

size: once
D: NA
V: TRBV10-2
J: TRBJ2-1
DNA: TGCGCCAGCACTAGGGACTACAATGAGCAGTTCTTC
CDR3: CASTRDYNEQFF

size: NA
D: TRBD1
V: TRBV10-1
J: TRBJ2-7
DNA: TGCGCCAGTAGTGAGTCGGGGACAGGGGGCTTCCATGAGCAGTACTTC
CDR3: CASSESGTGGFHEQYF

size: NA
D: NA
V: TRBV2
J: TRBJ2-7
DNA: TGTGCCAGCAGTGACGCCTCAGGGTTGAGAGAGCAGTACTTC
CDR3: CASSDASGLREQYF

size: few
D: TRBD2
V: TRBV24-1
J: TRBJ2-5
DNA: TGTGCCACCAGATCCACGGGACTAGCGGGACAAGAGACCCAGTACTTC
CDR3: CATRSTGLAGQETQYF

size: NA
D: NA
V: TRBV6-1
J: TRBJ2-7
DNA: TGTGCCAGCATAACAGGGCCCTACGAGCAGTACTTC
CDR3: CASITGPYEQYF

size: many
D: NA
V: TRBV20-1
J: TRBJ1-5
DNA: TGCAGTGCTAGAGCAGGGCCCGGGCCGGGTCAGCCCCAGCATTTT
CDR3: CSARAGPGPGQPQHF

size: NA
D: TRBD2
V: TRBV24-1
J: TRBJ2-2
DNA: TGTGCCACCAGTGATCCTAGCGGGACAGTCTCCACCGGGGAGCTGTTTTTT
CDR3: CATSDPSGTVSTGELFF

size: many
D: TRBD1
V: TRBV4-2
J: TRBJ2-7
DNA: TGTGCCAGCAGCCAAGCACCGGGACAGGGCAGCGAGCAGTACTTC
CDR3: CASSQAPGQGSEQYF

size: NA
D: NA
V: TRBV9
J: TRBJ2-7
DNA: TGTGCCAGCAGCGTAGACGGGGCCGAGCAGTACTTC
CDR3: CASSVDGAEQYF

size: few
D: TRBD1
V: TRBV27
J: TRBJ1-5
DNA: TGTGCCAGTAGGACAGGGGACAATCAGCCCCAGCATTTT
CDR3: CASRTGDNQPQHF

size: NA
D: TRBD1
V: TRBV3-1
J: TRBJ2-3
DNA: TGTGCCAGCAGCCGGGACAGGGGGCCAGATACGCAGTATTTT
CDR3: CASSRDRGPDTQYF

size: NA
D: TRBD1
V: TRBV19
J: TRBJ1-2
DNA: TGTGCCAGTAGCCTACAGGGGGCCTATGGCTACACCTTC
CDR3: CASSLQGAYGYTF

size: NA
D: NA
V: TRBV2
J: TRBJ2-3
DNA: TGTGCCAGCAGTGTTATCGTGACTAGTATGACAGATACGCAGTATTTT
CDR3: CASSVIVTSMTDTQYF

size: NA
D: NA
V: TRBV5-1
J: TRBJ2-6
DNA: TGCGCCAGCAGCTTGCGGACAGGGGCCAACGTCCTGACTTTC
CDR3: CASSLRTGANVLTF

size: few
D: NA
V: TRBV5-4
J: TRBJ1-2
DNA: TGTGCCAGCAGCCTAGCCAAGACGTATGGCTACACCTTC
CDR3: CASSLAKTYGYTF

size: NA
D: TRBD2
V: TRBV9
J: TRBJ2-7
DNA: TGTGCCAGCAACCCTAGCGGGGGGAGAGACTACGAGCAGTACTTC
CDR3: CASNPSGGRDYEQYF

size: many
D: NA
V: TRBV6-5
J: TRBJ1-1
DNA: TGTGCCAGCAGTTATGGCAGGGTCAACACTGAAGCTTTCTTT
CDR3: CASSYGRVNTEAFF

size: many
D: NA
V: TRBV4-1
J: TRBJ2-4
DNA: TGCGCCAGCAGCCACTCCCGGGAGCAACCCAAAAACATTCAGTACTTC
CDR3: CASSHSREQPKNIQYF

size: many
D: TRBD1
V: TRBV7-9
J: TRBJ1-4
DNA: TGTGCCAGCAGCTCGGGACAGACTAATGAAAAACTGTTTTTT
CDR3: CASSSGQTNEKLFF

size: many
D: TRBD1
V: TRBV5-1
J: TRBJ2-1
DNA: TGCGCCAGCAGCGGACAGGGGTATGAGCAGTTCTTC
CDR3: CASSGQGYEQFF

size: many
D: NA
V: TRBV19
J: TRBJ1-1
DNA: TGTGCCAGTAGCGTACACCTGAACACTGAAGCTTTCTTT
CDR3: CASSVHLNTEAFF

size: many
D: NA
V: TRBV5-5
J: TRBJ2-1
DNA: TGTGCCAGCAGCACAAGACAGGTCGAGCAGTTCTTC
CDR3: CASSTRQVEQFF

size: NA
D: NA
V: TRBV2
J: TRBJ2-1
DNA: TGTGCCAGCAGTGAAAACCCAACCTACAATGAGCAGTTCTTC
CDR3: CASSENPTYNEQFF

size: NA
D: NA
V: TRBV6-5
J: TRBJ1-2
DNA: TGTGCCAGCAGTTACTCCCCCAGGGTAGCGAATGGCTGCACCTTC
CDR3: CASSYSPRVANGCTF

size: many
D: NA
V: TRBV5-1
J: TRBJ1-5
DNA: TGCGCCAGCAGAGGGTCGGCTGATCAGCCCCAGCATTTT
CDR3: CASRGSADQPQHF

size: NA
D: NA
V: TRBV15
J: TRBJ1-5
DNA: TGTGCCACCAGCAGAGGTCTGAGCAATCAGCCCCAGCATTTT
CDR3: CATSRGLSNQPQHF

size: NA
D: NA
V: TRBV2
J: TRBJ1-2
DNA: TGTGCCAGCAGTGAAGTGGATAACTATGGCTACACCTTC
CDR3: CASSEVDNYGYTF